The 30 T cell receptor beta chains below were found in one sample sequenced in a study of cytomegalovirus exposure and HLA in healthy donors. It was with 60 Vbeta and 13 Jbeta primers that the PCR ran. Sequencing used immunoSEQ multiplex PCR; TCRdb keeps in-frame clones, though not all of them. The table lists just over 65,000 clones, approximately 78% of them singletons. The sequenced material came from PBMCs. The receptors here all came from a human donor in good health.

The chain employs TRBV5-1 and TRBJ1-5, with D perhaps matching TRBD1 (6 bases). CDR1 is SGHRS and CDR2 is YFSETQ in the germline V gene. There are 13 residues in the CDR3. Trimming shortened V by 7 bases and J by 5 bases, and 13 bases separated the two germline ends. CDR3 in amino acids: CASAGDTDQPQHF. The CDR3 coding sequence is TGCGCCAGCGCTGGGGACACTGATCAGCCCCAGCATTTT.

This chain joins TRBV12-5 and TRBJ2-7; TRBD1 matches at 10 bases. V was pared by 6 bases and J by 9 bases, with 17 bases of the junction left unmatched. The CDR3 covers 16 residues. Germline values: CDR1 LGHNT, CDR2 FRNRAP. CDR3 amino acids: CASGSRWGQGLFGQYF. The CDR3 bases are TGTGCTAGTGGCTCCCGATGGGGACAGGGGTTGTTCGGGCAGTACTTC.

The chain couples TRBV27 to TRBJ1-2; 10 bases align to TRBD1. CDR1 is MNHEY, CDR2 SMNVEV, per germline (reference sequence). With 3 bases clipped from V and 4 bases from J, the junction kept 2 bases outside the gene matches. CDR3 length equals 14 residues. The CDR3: CASSLGQGTYGYTF. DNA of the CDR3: TGTGCCAGCAGTTTGGGACAGGGGACCTATGGCTACACCTTC.

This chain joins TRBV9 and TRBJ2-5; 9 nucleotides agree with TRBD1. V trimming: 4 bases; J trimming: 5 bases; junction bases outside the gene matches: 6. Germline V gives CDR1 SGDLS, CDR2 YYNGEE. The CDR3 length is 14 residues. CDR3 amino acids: CASSFTGGGETQYF. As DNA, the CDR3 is TGTGCCAGCAGCTTTACAGGGGGCGGGGAGACCCAGTACTTC. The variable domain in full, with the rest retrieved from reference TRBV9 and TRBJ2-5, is DSGVTQTPKHLITATGQRVTLRCSPRSGDLSVYWYQQSLDQGLQFLIQYYNGEERAKGNILERFSAQQFPDLHSELNLSSLELGDSALYFCASSFTGGGETQYFGPGTRLLVL.

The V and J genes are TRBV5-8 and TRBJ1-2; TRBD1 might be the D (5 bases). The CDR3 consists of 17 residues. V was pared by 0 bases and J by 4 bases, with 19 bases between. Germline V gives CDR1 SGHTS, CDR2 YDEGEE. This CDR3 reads CASSLVGQGSGSYGYTF. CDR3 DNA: TGTGCCAGCAGCTTGGTTGGTCAGGGATCCGGTAGCTATGGCTACACCTTC.

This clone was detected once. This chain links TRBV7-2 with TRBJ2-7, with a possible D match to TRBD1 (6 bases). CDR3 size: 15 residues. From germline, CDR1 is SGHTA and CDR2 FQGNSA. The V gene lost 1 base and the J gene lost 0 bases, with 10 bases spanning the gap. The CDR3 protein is CASSLGGGSSYEQYF. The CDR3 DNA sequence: TGTGCCAGCAGCTTAGGTGGGGGCAGCTCCTACGAGCAGTACTTC.

For the CDR3, the DNA is TGTGCCAGCAGCCAACCGCCGGGGGGAACCCCCGGCTATGGCTACACCTTC. It yields the protein CASSQPPGGTPGYGYTF. The chain employs TRBV4-2 and TRBJ1-2, with D possibly matching TRBD1 (5 bases). CDR3 length: 17 amino acids. V lost 2 bases and J 4 bases, leaving 20 bases between the germline ends. Germline V gene data show CDR1 as LGHNA and CDR2 as YNFKEQ.

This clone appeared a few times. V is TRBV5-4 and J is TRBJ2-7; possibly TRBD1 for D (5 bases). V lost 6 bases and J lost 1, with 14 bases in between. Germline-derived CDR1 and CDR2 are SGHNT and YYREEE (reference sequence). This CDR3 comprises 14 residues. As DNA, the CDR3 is TGTGCCAGCATGCAACCAGACAGATCCTACGAGCAGTACTTC. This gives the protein CASMQPDRSYEQYF.

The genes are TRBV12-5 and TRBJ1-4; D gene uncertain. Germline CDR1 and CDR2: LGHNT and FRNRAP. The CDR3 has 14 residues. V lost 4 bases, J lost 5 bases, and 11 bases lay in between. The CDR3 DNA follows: TGTGCTAGTGGTTCCTCCGGCAGGAATGAAAAACTGTTTTTT. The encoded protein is CASGSSGRNEKLFF. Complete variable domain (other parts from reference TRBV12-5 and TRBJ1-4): DARVTQTPRHKVTEMGQEVTMRCQPILGHNTVFWYRQTMMQGLELLAYFRNRAPLDDSGMPKDRFSAEMPDATLATLKIQPSEPRDSAVYFCASGSSGRNEKLFFGSGTQLSVL.

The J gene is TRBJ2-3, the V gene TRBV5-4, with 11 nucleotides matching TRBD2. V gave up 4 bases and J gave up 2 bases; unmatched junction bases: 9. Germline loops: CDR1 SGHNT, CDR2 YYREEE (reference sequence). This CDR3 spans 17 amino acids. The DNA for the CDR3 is TGTGCCAGCAGCAATTATCTAGCGGGGGGCGCCACAGATACGCAGTATTTT. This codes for CASSNYLAGGATDTQYF.

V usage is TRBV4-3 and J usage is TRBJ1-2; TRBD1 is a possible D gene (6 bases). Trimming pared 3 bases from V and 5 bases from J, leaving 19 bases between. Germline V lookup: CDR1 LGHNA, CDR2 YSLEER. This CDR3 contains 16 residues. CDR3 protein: CASSQEVGQKPYGYTF. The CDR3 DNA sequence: TGCGCCAGCAGCCAGGAAGTCGGACAGAAACCGTATGGCTACACCTTC.

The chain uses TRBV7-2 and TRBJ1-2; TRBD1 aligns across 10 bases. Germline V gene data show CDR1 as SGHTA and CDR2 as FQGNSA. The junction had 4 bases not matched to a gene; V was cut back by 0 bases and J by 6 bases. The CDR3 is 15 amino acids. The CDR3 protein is CASSLADRGGDGYTF. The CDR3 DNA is TGTGCCAGCAGCTTAGCGGACAGGGGGGGCGATGGCTACACCTTC.

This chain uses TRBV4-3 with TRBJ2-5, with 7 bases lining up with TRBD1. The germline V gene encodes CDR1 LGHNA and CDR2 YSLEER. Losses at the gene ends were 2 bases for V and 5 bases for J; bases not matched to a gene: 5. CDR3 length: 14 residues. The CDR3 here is CASSQQGVGETQYF. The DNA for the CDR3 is TGCGCCAGCAGCCAACAGGGGGTTGGGGAGACCCAGTACTTC.

CDR3 nucleotide sequence: TGTGCCAGCGGACCGGGACAGGGACTTGGCTACACCTTC. Amino acid sequence: CASGPGQGLGYTF. The gene calls are TRBV2 and TRBJ1-2; 9 nucleotides match TRBD1. In germline, CDR1 is SNHLY, CDR2 FYNNEI. V shed 8 bases, J shed 7 bases, and the junction held 8 bases outside the gene matches. CDR3 length equals 13 residues.

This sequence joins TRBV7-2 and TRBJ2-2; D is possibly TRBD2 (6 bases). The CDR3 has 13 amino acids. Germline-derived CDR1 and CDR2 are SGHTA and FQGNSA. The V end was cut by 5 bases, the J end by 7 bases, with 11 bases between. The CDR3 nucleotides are TGTGCCAGCAGCGGGACTTTTCACGGGGAGCTGTTTTTT. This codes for CASSGTFHGELFF.

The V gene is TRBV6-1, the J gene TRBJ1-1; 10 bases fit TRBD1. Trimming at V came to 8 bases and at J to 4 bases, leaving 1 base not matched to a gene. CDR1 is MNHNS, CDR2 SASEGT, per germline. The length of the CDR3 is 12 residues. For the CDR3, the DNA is TGTGCCAGCGACAGGGGGCCCACTGAAGCTTTCTTT. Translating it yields CASDRGPTEAFF.

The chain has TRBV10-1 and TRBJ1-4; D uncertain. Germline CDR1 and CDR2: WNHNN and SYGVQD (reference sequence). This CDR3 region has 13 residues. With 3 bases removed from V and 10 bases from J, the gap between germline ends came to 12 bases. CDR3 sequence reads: CASSDKGRGKLFF. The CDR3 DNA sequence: TGCGCCAGCAGTGATAAGGGTCGGGGAAAACTGTTTTTT.

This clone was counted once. The chain's CDR3 is CASSLGWADGYTF. DNA for the CDR3: TGTGCCAGCAGCTTAGGGTGGGCTGATGGCTACACCTTC. The J gene is TRBJ1-2, the V gene TRBV7-2; D gene uncertain. Per germline, CDR1 SGHTA and CDR2 FQGNSA. Deletions cut 1 base from V and 6 bases from J, with 9 bases between. This CDR3 has 13 amino acids.

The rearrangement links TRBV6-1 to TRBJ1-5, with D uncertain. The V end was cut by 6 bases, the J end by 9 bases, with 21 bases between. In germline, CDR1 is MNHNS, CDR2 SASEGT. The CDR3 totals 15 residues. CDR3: CASRTQRASGVPQHF. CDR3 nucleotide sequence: TGTGCCAGCAGAACCCAAAGGGCCTCCGGGGTGCCCCAGCATTTT.

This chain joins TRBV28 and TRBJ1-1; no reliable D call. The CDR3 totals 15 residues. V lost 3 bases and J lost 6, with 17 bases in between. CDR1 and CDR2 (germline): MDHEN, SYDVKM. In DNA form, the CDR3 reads TGTGCCAGCAGTTTCTATACACGGAGGCGGCCTGAAGCTTTCTTT. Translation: CASSFYTRRRPEAFF.

The CDR3 sequence: CASNLAGGRDTQYF. CDR3 nucleotides: TGTGCCAGCAATCTAGCGGGGGGGCGTGATACGCAGTATTTT. The V and J genes are TRBV6-6 and TRBJ2-3; 12 bases agree with TRBD2. V was pared by 7 bases and J by 6 bases, with 5 bases of the junction left unmatched. The CDR3 contains 14 residues. Germline V CDR1 and CDR2: MNHNY, SVGAGI (reference sequence).

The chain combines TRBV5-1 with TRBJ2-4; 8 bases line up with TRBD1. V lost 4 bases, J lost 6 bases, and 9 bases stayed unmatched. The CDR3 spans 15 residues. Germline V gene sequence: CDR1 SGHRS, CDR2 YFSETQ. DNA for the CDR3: TGCGCCAGCAGCCCCGGGGAGCAGGGGGCAAACATTCAGTACTTC. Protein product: CASSPGEQGANIQYF.

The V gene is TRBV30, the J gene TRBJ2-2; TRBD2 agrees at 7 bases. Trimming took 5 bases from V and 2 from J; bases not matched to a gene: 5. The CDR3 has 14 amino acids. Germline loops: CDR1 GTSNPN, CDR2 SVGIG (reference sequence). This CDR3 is CAWSSGGNTGELFF. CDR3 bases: TGTGCCTGGTCATCGGGGGGAAACACCGGGGAGCTGTTTTTT.

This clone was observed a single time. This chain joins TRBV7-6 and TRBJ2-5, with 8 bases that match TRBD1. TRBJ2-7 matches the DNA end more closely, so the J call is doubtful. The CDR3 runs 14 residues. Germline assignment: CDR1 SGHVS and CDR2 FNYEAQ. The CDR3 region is CASTRTGIVNEQYF. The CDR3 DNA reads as TGTGCCAGCACCCGGACAGGGATCGTCAACGAGCAGTACTTC.

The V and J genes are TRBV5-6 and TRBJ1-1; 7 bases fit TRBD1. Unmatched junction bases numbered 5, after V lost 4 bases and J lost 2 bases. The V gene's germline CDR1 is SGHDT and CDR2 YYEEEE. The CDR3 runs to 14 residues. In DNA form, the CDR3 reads TGTGCCAGCAGCCTCGGGACAGTTAACACTGAAGCTTTCTTT. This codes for CASSLGTVNTEAFF.

The CDR3 protein is CASSVGLGGAETQYF. The CDR3 nucleotides are TGTGCCAGCAGCGTAGGGTTAGGGGGCGCAGAGACCCAGTACTTC. J is TRBJ2-5 and V is TRBV9, with 7 bases lining up with TRBD1. Germline CDR1 is SGDLS and CDR2 is YYNGEE. The CDR3 is made up of 15 amino acids. The V segment lost 0 bases and the J segment 4 bases; nucleotides outside the gene matches: 6.

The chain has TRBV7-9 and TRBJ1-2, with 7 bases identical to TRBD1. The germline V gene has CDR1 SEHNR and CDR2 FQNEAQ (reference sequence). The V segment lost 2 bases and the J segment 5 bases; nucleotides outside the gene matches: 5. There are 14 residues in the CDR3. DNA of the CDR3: TGTGCCAGCAGCTTATCGGACAGGAGATATGGCTACACCTTC. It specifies CASSLSDRRYGYTF.

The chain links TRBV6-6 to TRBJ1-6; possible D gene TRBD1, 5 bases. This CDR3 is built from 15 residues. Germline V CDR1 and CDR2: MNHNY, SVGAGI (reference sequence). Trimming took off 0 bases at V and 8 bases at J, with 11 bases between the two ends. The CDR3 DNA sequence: TGTGCCAGCAGTTACTCGCGGGGGGATGATTCACCCCTCCACTTT. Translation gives CASSYSRGDDSPLHF.

The DNA for the CDR3 is TGTGCCACCAGCAGAGAGATGGCAGGGTCCGGAAACACCATATATTTT. This codes for CATSREMAGSGNTIYF. The genes are TRBV15 and TRBJ1-3; D is perhaps TRBD1 (5 bases). This CDR3 is 16 amino acids long. The V gene lost 0 bases and the J gene lost 4 bases, with 13 bases spanning the gap. Germline V lookup: CDR1 LNHNV, CDR2 YYDKDF (reference sequence).

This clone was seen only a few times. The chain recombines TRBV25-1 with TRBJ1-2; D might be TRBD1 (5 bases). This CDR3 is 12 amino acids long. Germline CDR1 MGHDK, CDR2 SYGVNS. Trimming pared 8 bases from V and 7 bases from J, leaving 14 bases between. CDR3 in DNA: TGTGCCAGCTGGGGCTTAAGGGGTGGCTACACCTTC. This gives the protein CASWGLRGGYTF.